This T cell receptor beta chain was documented in a study of T cells in Graves' hyperthyroidism and ophthalmopathy. RNA transcripts gave rise to amplified TCR beta CDR3 regions. RT-PCR in the first round (using the HTBI primer set) targeted the TCR CDR3. In TCRdb, the multiplex PCR reads were re-called with MiXCR into one record per CDR3 protein. The sample consists of about 110,000 distinct CDR3 sequences, roughly 15% of them appearing once. This clonotype showed up many times. Trimming shortened V by 3 bases and J by 7 bases, and 25 bases separated the two germline ends. The CDR3 runs 18 residues. The chain is built from TRBV12-3 or TRBV12-4 and TRBJ2-1, with D perhaps matching TRBD1 (8 bases). The origin of this receptor is a woman aged 45 to 65 with Graves' hyperthyroidism. Sequencing input: blood. CDR3 sequence (DNA): TGTGCCAGCAGTTTTCGACAGGGGTGGGGGGGAGGGTGGAATGAGCAGTTCTTC. Protein sequence: CASSFRQGWGGGWNEQFF.